This T cell receptor beta chain was sequenced during a study of T cell repertoires in cytomegalovirus infection. General study points: There were HLA-C-restricted CMV-specific TCR beta clonotypes dominating the ex vivo response.

The length of the CDR3 is 16 residues. CDR1 is SGHTA, CDR2 FQGNSA, per germline. V dropped 0 bases and J dropped 3 bases, with 13 bases sitting between them. This clonotype came up many times. Antigen unknown. TCRdb called the reads again in MiXCR, with one record for every CDR3 protein. The table lists about 350,000 distinct CDR3 sequences, roughly 34% of them singletons. The source is a human donor in good health (CMV status not recorded). Some clones in this sample may be carry-over from other donors' samples. The specimen comprised cultured PBMCs, sampled from culture after CMV antigen stimulation. This chain connects TRBV7-2 to TRBJ2-3; D perhaps matches TRBD1 (5 bases). The CDR3 DNA reads TGTGCCAGCAGCTTAGCGCCAGGACACGGAACAGATACGCAGTATTTT. It encodes CASSLAPGHGTDTQYF.